One sample yielded the 10 T cell receptor beta chains listed below, sequenced in a study of T cell clones after liver transplantation. Proliferating CFSE-low MLR cells were sequenced to define alloreactive TCRbeta sequences. Antigen specificity for these receptors is unknown. The method was immunoSEQ multiplex PCR; TCRdb's version includes in-frame clones alone and lacks a portion of them. Of approximately 5,000 clones in the sample, more than 40% are singletons; the top ten hold about 13%. The sequenced sample consisted of CD4+ T cells from cultured PBMCs. The source of these receptors is a human patient who received a liver transplant. T cells may partly derive from the graft donor.

This rearrangement joins TRBV2 to TRBJ2-3, with D possibly matching TRBD2 (6 bases). The CDR3 runs 14 residues. The germline V gene encodes CDR1 SNHLY and CDR2 FYNNEI. Trimming pared 4 bases from V and 13 bases from J, leaving 21 bases between. The CDR3 loop reads CASSVERAGGNKYF. CDR3 nucleotide sequence: TGTGCCAGCAGTGTCGAACGGGCCGGCGGGAACAAGTATTTT.

The chain recombines TRBV7-9 with TRBJ2-2, with TRBD1 matching over 8 bases. The CDR3 covers 18 residues. Trimming took 1 base from V and 3 from J; bases not matched to a gene: 10. CDR1 and CDR2 (germline): SEHNR, FQNEAQ (reference sequence). The CDR3 DNA reads as TGTGCCAGCAGCTTAGGAGTGTGGCAGGGGGCGCACACCGGGGAGCTGTTTTTT. Protein sequence: CASSLGVWQGAHTGELFF. Full variable domain (missing parts from reference TRBV7-9 and TRBJ2-2): DTGVSQNPRHKITKRGQNVTFRCDPISEHNRLYWYRQTLGQGPEFLTYFQNEAQLEKSRLLSDRFSAERPKGSFSTLEIQRTEQGDSAMYLCASSLGVWQGAHTGELFFGEGSRLTVL.

The chain joins TRBV6-5 to TRBJ1-1; D is undetermined. V was cut by 2 bases and J by 8 bases, with 9 bases left in between. Germline loops: CDR1 MNHEY, CDR2 SVGAGI. The CDR3 sequence is 12 residues long. CDR3 sequence: CASSYEGREAFF. Here the CDR3 DNA reads TGTGCCAGCAGTTACGAGGGCAGGGAAGCTTTCTTT.

Judged by abundance, this clone is medium-sized (0.01 to 0.1%). In nucleotides, the CDR3 is TGTGCCAGCAGTTTACACAGGGGGGACTATGGCTACACCTTC. Amino acids: CASSLHRGDYGYTF. V is TRBV27 and J is TRBJ1-2, with TRBD1 identical over 8 bases. Germline lookup yields CDR1 MNHEY and CDR2 SMNVEV (reference sequence). Trimming took 2 bases from V and 3 from J; bases not matched to a gene: 2. CDR3 length: 14 residues.

CDR3 nucleotides: TGTGCCAGCAGCACACAGAGCGGGGGTTCGTACAATGAGCAGTTCTTC. This codes for CASSTQSGGSYNEQFF. The V and J genes are TRBV7-2 and TRBJ2-1; the match to TRBD2 covers 8 bases. The V gene's germline CDR1 is SGHTA and CDR2 FQGNSA. Unmatched junction bases numbered 10, after V lost 5 bases and J lost 4 bases. The length of the CDR3 is 16 residues.

A few counts support this clone. This chain links TRBV4-1 with TRBJ1-3, with a possible D match to TRBD1 (6 bases). Germline CDR1 and CDR2: MGHRA and YSYEKL. The V end lost 1 base, the J end lost 0 bases, and 10 bases lay between the germline ends. The CDR3 has 16 amino acids. The CDR3 here is CASSQGRGYSGNTIYF. The CDR3 region has the DNA TGCGCCAGCAGCCAAGGAAGGGGGTACTCTGGAAACACCATATATTTT.

The chain uses TRBV6-1 and TRBJ2-3; the D is unclear. V was cut by 7 bases and J by 5 bases, with 10 bases left in between. CDR1 and CDR2 from the germline V gene are MNHNS and SASEGT. This CDR3 contains 12 residues. CDR3: CASTLLGDTQYF. The CDR3 nucleotides are TGTGCCAGCACCCTATTGGGAGATACGCAGTATTTT.

By share, this clone counts as medium-sized (0.01 to 0.1%). This chain uses TRBV6-1 with TRBJ1-3; 8 bases are shared with TRBD1. The V segment lost 7 bases and the J segment 2 bases; nucleotides outside the gene matches: 4. The CDR3 contains 14 residues. CDR1 MNHNS and CDR2 SASEGT come from the germline V gene. CDR3 DNA sequence: TGTGCCAGCAAACGACAGGGGACTGGAAACACCATATATTTT. It translates to CASKRQGTGNTIYF.

The genes are TRBV10-1 and TRBJ2-2; D remains unclear. The germline V gene has CDR1 WNHNN and CDR2 SYGVQD (reference sequence). V lost 0 bases to trimming and J lost 4 bases, with 6 bases between them. This CDR3 has 14 amino acids. CDR3 amino acids: CASSESDLTGELFF. The CDR3 nucleotides are TGCGCCAGCAGTGAGTCGGACCTCACCGGGGAGCTGTTTTTT.

This clone came up a few times. The same CDR3 can be traced to other DNA sequences in this sample. The chain links TRBV5-1 to TRBJ1-3, with D possibly being TRBD1 (6 bases). CDR1 SGHRS and CDR2 YFSETQ come from the germline V gene. Trimming removed 4 bases at V and 2 bases at J, with 10 bases between. The CDR3 is 14 residues long. As DNA, the CDR3 is TGCGCCAGCAGCGAACAGGGCCCTGGAAACACCATATATTTT. Its translation: CASSEQGPGNTIYF.